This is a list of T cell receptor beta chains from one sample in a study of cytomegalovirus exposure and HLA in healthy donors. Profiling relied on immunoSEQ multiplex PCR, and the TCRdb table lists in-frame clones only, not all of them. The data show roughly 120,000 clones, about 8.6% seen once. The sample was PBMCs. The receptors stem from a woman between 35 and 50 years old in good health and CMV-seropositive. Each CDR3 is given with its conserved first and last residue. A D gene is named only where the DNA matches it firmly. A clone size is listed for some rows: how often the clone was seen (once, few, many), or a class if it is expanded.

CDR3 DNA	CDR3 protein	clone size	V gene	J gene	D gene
TGTGCCAGCAGTTACAGGACAGGGGGGGCCGGGGAGCTGTTTTTT	CASSYRTGGAGELFF	few	TRBV27	TRBJ2-2	TRBD1
TGTGCCAGCAGCTTCTTGGGGGGGACTGGGTCCTACGAGCAGTACTTC	CASSFLGGTGSYEQYF	few	TRBV5-4	TRBJ2-7	TRBD2
TGTGCCAGCAGTGAAAGGGGGGGCATGGGGGCAGATACGCAGTATTTT	CASSERGGMGADTQYF	-	TRBV6-1	TRBJ2-3	-
TGTGCCAGCAGTGAAGACAGGACTAATTCACCCCTCCACTTT	CASSEDRTNSPLHF	few	TRBV2	TRBJ1-6	-
TGTGCCAGCAGCTTAATCGGGACAGCTAATGAAAAACTGTTTTTT	CASSLIGTANEKLFF	few	TRBV13	TRBJ1-4	TRBD1
TGCGCCAGCAGCCAAGTAGGATCGGGTGAAAAACTGTTTTTT	CASSQVGSGEKLFF	-	TRBV4-1	TRBJ1-4	-
TGTGCCACCAGCAGAGACCTGACAGGGTCCGGCGGGGAGCTGTTTTTT	CATSRDLTGSGGELFF	-	TRBV15	TRBJ2-2	TRBD1
TGTGCCAGCAGCTTGGATCCCTGGACAGGTGGAGGCTACACCTTC	CASSLDPWTGGGYTF	few	TRBV5-4	TRBJ1-2	TRBD1
TGTGCCAGCTCACGACAGGAGAATAACTATGGCTACACCTTC	CASSRQENNYGYTF	-	TRBV18	TRBJ1-2	-
TGCGCCAGCAGTCAATGGCCGGGAACGAGCTCTGGGGCCAACGTCCTGACTTTC	CASSQWPGTSSGANVLTF	few	TRBV23-1	TRBJ2-6	-
TGTGCCAGCTCACCAGGCAGGTGGCACGAGCAGTACTTC	CASSPGRWHEQYF	-	TRBV18	TRBJ2-7	-
TGTGCCAGCCGGGGAGGAGGGTCCTACAATGAGCAGTTCTTC	CASRGGGSYNEQFF	-	TRBV6-6	TRBJ2-1	-
TGTGCCAGTAGTAGTCAGGCAGGCCCCAATCAGCCCCAGCATTTT	CASSSQAGPNQPQHF	few	TRBV19	TRBJ1-5	-
TGCGCCAGCAGTTCCTCAGGGTATAACTATGGCTACACCTTC	CASSSSGYNYGYTF	few	TRBV5-1	TRBJ1-2	-
TGCGCCAGCAGCCCAGGACTCACCTTAGCTGGGACTGAAGCTTTCTTT	CASSPGLTLAGTEAFF	-	TRBV5-1	TRBJ1-1	-
TGTGCCAGCTCCAAGCCGATTGACACTGAAGCTTTCTTT	CASSKPIDTEAFF	few	TRBV7-2	TRBJ1-1	-
TGTGCCAGTGAACCCTCGGGGGGAGGGGGGCAGTTCTTC	CASEPSGGGGQFF	-	TRBV19	TRBJ2-1	-
TGTGCCAGCAGCTTGGGCCCCGGGACAGGGAGATACGAGCAGTACTTC	CASSLGPGTGRYEQYF	-	TRBV7-6	TRBJ2-7	TRBD1
TGTGCCAGCAGGAGGGCTAGCGGGGGTACAGATACGCAGTATTTT	CASRRASGGTDTQYF	few	TRBV6-6	TRBJ2-3	TRBD2
TGTGCCAGCAGAAACAGGGACACTGAAGCTTTCTTT	CASRNRDTEAFF	few	TRBV27	TRBJ1-1	-
TGTGCCAGCAGCCAGGGGCAGGCCTTGGAGCAGTACTTC	CASSQGQALEQYF	few	TRBV6-5	TRBJ2-7	-
TGTGCCAGCAACCCCACAGGGAATTGGGATCAGCCCCAGCATTTT	CASNPTGNWDQPQHF	few	TRBV28	TRBJ1-5	-
TGTGCCAGCAGTGAAGCGCGGGGGGCTAATTCACCCCTCCACTTT	CASSEARGANSPLHF	-	TRBV2	TRBJ1-6	-
TGCAGTGCTAGGGGGACAGACGAGAGGTACTTC	CSARGTDERYF	-	TRBV20-1	TRBJ2-7	TRBD1
TGTGCCAGCAGCCAAGATCTGCTAGCGGGAGGAGAGCAGTTCTTC	CASSQDLLAGGEQFF	medium-sized	TRBV4-2	TRBJ2-1	TRBD2
TGTGCCAGCAGCGGCGAGGGCTACGAGCAGTACTTC	CASSGEGYEQYF	few	TRBV9	TRBJ2-7	-
TGTGCCAGCAGCTTCGGGACAACCCAAGAGACCCAGTACTTC	CASSFGTTQETQYF	few	TRBV7-2	TRBJ2-5	-
TGTGCCAGCTCACCAAGTACGGGGAGGAACACTGAAGCTTTCTTT	CASSPSTGRNTEAFF	few	TRBV18	TRBJ1-1	-
TGTGCCACCCCGACTAGTAAAGAGACCCAGTACTTC	CATPTSKETQYF	few	TRBV6-1	TRBJ2-5	-
TGCGCCAGCAGCCATCCTGCGACTCGCCCTTTGGACAATGAGCAGTTCTTC	CASSHPATRPLDNEQFF	few	TRBV4-1	TRBJ2-1	-
TGTGCCAGCAGCTCGGGACAGGTCCAAGAGACCCAGTACTTC	CASSSGQVQETQYF	few	TRBV7-6	TRBJ2-5	TRBD1
TGTGCCAACTTGACAGTGAACACTGAAGCTTTCTTT	CANLTVNTEAFF	few	TRBV2	TRBJ1-1	-
TGTGCCAGCAGCCATAAAAAGAGGACACCCCTCGAGCAGTACTTC	CASSHKKRTPLEQYF	once	TRBV11-2	TRBJ2-7	-
TGTGCCAGCAGCCTAAGACAGGGGGGAGAGACCCAGTACTTC	CASSLRQGGETQYF	few	TRBV11-3	TRBJ2-5	TRBD1
TGTGCCAGCGCAGCAGGCAGGCAGCCCCAGCATTTT	CASAAGRQPQHF	few	TRBV21-1	TRBJ1-5	-
TGCAGCGCTCCGGGATCGAGCACTGAAGCTTTCTTT	CSAPGSSTEAFF	-	TRBV29-1	TRBJ1-1	-
TGCGCCAGCAGCTTGGGGACAGGGAACTCTGGAAACACCATATATTTT	CASSLGTGNSGNTIYF	few	TRBV5-1	TRBJ1-3	TRBD1
TGTGCCAGCAGTGGACAGGGGGCTGCGGCCCTCCACTTT	CASSGQGAAALHF	few	TRBV2	TRBJ1-6	TRBD1
TGCGCCAGCAGGGGACTAGCGGGTCCCCAATCCAATGAGCAGTTCTTC	CASRGLAGPQSNEQFF	few	TRBV5-1	TRBJ2-1	TRBD2
TGTGCCAGCACCGGACTAGCGGGTTACGAGCAGTACTTC	CASTGLAGYEQYF	-	TRBV6-6	TRBJ2-7	TRBD2
TGTGCCAGCAGCCTGTCTAGCGGGGGGGCAGGTACGCAGTATTTT	CASSLSSGGAGTQYF	-	TRBV11-2	TRBJ2-3	TRBD2
TGTGCCAGCAGCTTTCGGCAGGGACAGGGTAAGGTAGAGCAGTACTTC	CASSFRQGQGKVEQYF	-	TRBV11-2	TRBJ2-7	TRBD1
TGTGCCTGGAAACTAACTGAAGCTTTCTTT	CAWKLTEAFF	few	TRBV30	TRBJ1-1	-
TGTGCCACCAGCAGAGACCAGGGGACCCAGTACTTC	CATSRDQGTQYF	few	TRBV15	TRBJ2-5	-
TGTGCCAGCTCACTACCGGGACAGGGGACTGAGCAGTTCTTC	CASSLPGQGTEQFF	-	TRBV18	TRBJ2-1	TRBD1
TGTGCCAGCTCCAAAGCCAGGGGAAAGTCCGATACGCAGTATTTT	CASSKARGKSDTQYF	-	TRBV18	TRBJ2-3	-
TGTGCCAGCAGCTTGGGCACAGGGCCGGCTTTCTTT	CASSLGTGPAFF	few	TRBV5-6	TRBJ1-1	-
TGTGCCAGCAGTGAAGAGGGGGGGGGCTCCTACAATGAGCAGTTCTTC	CASSEEGGGSYNEQFF	many	TRBV6-1	TRBJ2-1	-
TGTGCCAGCAGCTTGACTAGCTCAGATACGCAGTATTTT	CASSLTSSDTQYF	-	TRBV2	TRBJ2-3	TRBD2
TGTGCCAGCAGTGTACGGACTTCCCCCAAGTTCACCGGGGAGCTGTTTTTT	CASSVRTSPKFTGELFF	-	TRBV6-4	TRBJ2-2	-
TGTGCCAGCAGTGAAGCGGGGGGGTACAATGAGCAGTTCTTC	CASSEAGGYNEQFF	few	TRBV6-1	TRBJ2-1	TRBD2
TGCAGCGTTGGGAGGGGGCCCCCCTCTGGGGCCAACGTCCTGACTTTC	CSVGRGPPSGANVLTF	-	TRBV29-1	TRBJ2-6	-
TGTGCCAGCAGCCCCCTCAGGGTCGGGGGCTACACCTTC	CASSPLRVGGYTF	few	TRBV7-3	TRBJ1-2	-